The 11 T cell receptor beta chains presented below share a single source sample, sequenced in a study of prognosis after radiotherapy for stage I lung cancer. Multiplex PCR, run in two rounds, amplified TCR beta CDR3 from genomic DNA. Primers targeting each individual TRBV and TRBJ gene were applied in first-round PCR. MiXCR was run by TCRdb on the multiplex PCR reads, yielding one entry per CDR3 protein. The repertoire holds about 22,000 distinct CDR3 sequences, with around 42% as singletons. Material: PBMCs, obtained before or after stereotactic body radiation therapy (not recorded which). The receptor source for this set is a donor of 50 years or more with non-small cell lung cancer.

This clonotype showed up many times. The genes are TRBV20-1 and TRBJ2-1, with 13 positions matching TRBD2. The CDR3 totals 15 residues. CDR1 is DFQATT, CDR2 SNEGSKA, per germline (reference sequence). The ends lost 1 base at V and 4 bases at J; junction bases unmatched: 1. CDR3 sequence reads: CSARVLAGGYNEQFF. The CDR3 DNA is TGCAGTGCTAGAGTACTAGCGGGAGGGTACAATGAGCAGTTCTTC.

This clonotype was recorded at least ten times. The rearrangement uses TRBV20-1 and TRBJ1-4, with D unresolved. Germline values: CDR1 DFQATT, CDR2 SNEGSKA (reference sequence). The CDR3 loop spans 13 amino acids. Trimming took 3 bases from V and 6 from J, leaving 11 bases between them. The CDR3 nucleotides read TGCAGTGCTAGCGGGCGTGGGCATGAAAAACTGTTTTTT. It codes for CSASGRGHEKLFF.

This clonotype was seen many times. The CDR3 here is CASRGQGGEKLFF. The CDR3 bases are TGTGCCAGCAGGGGACAGGGGGGCGAAAAACTGTTTTTT. The chain employs TRBV12-3 or TRBV12-4 and TRBJ1-4, with TRBD1 matching 11 bases. This CDR3 is 13 amino acids long. Unmatched junction bases numbered 2, after V lost 6 bases and J lost 8 bases.

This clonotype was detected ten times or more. The CDR3 DNA follows: TGCAGTGCACGAGGACAGTCTTTTGGGACCCAGTACTTC. Its translation: CSARGQSFGTQYF. The chain has TRBV20-1 and TRBJ2-5; a possible D gene is TRBD1 (6 bases). The CDR3 length is 13 residues. Between the trimmed V and J ends, which lost 6 bases and 7 bases, there was a span of 18 bases. Per germline, CDR1 DFQATT and CDR2 SNEGSKA (reference sequence).

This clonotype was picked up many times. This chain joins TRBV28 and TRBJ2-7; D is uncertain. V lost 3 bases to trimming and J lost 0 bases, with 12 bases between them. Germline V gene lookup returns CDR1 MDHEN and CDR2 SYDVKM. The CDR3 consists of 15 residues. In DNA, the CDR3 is TGTGCCAGCAGTTTGAGCAGTATCAGCTCCTACGAGCAGTACTTC. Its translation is CASSLSSISSYEQYF.

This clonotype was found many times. CDR3 sequence reads: CASSSGTSGYEQYF. DNA for the CDR3: TGCGCCAGCAGCAGCGGGACTAGCGGCTACGAGCAGTACTTC. The V and J genes are TRBV5-1 and TRBJ2-7; TRBD2 agrees at 11 bases. The V segment lost 4 bases and the J segment 3 bases; nucleotides outside the gene matches: 3. This CDR3 has 14 residues. The germline V gene has CDR1 SGHRS and CDR2 YFSETQ.

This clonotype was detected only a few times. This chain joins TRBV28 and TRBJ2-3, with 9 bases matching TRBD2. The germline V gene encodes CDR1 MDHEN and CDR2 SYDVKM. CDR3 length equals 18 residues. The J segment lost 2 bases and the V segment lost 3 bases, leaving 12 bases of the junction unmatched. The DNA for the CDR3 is TGTGCCAGCAGTTTCCTGATTCGACTAGCGGACCTCACAGATACGCAGTATTTT. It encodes CASSFLIRLADLTDTQYF.

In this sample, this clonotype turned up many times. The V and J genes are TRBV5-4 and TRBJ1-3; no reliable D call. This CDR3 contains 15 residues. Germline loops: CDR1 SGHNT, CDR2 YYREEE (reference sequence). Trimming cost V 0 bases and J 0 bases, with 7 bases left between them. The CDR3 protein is CASSLGQNSGNTIYF. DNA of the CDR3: TGTGCCAGCAGCTTGGGACAAAACTCTGGAAACACCATATATTTT.

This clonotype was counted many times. The CDR3 DNA follows: TGTGCCAGCAGCTTAGGTCCAGCGCACTATGGCTACACCTTC. Translated, it gives CASSLGPAHYGYTF. The chain employs TRBV7-9 and TRBJ1-2; D remains ambiguous. The CDR3 totals 14 residues. Germline CDR1 reads SEHNR; CDR2 reads FQNEAQ (reference sequence). The V and J ends lost 1 base and 3 bases respectively, with 9 bases between them.

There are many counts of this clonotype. The CDR3 is CAISDRVGTGELFF. The CDR3 DNA reads TGTGCCATCAGTGACAGGGTTGGGACCGGGGAGCTGTTTTTT. The chain is built from TRBV10-3 and TRBJ2-2; D might be TRBD1 (5 bases). V lost 3 bases, J lost 5 bases, and 10 bases lay in between. The germline gives CDR1 ENHRY, CDR2 SYGVKD. The CDR3 contains 14 residues.

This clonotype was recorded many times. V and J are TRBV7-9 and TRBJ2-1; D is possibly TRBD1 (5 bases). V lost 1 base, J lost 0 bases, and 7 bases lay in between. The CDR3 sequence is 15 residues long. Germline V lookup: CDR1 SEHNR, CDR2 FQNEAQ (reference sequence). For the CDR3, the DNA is TGTGCCAGCAGCTTAGATCAGGGCTCCTACAATGAGCAGTTCTTC. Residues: CASSLDQGSYNEQFF.